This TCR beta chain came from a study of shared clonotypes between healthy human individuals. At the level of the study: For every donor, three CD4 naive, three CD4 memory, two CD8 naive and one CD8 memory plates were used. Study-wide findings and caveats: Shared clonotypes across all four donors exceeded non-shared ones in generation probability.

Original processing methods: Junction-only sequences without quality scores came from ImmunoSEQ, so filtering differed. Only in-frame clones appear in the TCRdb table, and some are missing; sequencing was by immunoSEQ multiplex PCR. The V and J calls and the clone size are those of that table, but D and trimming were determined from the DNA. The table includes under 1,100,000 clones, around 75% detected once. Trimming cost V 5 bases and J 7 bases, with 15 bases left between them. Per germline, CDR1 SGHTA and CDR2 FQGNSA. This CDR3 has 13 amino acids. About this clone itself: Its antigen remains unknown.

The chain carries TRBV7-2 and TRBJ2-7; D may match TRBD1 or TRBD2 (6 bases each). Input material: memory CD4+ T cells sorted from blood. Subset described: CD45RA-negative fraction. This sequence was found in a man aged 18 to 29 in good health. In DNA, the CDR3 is TGTGCCAGCAGCCCGGGGTGGAGGGGGGAGCAGTACTTC. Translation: CASSPGWRGEQYF.